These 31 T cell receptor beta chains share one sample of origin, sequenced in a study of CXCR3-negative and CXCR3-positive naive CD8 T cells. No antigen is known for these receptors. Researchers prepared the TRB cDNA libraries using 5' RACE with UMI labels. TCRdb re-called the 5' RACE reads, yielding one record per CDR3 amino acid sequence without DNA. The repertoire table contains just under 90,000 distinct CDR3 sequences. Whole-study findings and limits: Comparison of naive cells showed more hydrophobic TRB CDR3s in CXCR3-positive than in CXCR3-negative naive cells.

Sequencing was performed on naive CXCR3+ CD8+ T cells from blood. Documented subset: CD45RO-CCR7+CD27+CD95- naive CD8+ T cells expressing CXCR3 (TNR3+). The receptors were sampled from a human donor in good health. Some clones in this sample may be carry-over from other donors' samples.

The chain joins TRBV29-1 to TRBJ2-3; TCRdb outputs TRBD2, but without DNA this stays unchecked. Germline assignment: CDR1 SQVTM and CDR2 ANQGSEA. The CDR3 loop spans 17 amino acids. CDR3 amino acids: CSVPRGLAGVSTDTQYF.

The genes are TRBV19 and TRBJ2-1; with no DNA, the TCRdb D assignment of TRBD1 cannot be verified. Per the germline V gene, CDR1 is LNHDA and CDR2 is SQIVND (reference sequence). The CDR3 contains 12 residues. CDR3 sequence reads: CASTQGQSEQFF. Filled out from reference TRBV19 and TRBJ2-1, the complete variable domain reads DGGITQSPKYLFRKEGQNVTLSCEQNLNHDAMYWYRQDPGQGLRLIYYSQIVNDFQKGDIAEGYSVSREKKESFPLTVTSAQKNPTAFYLCASTQGQSEQFFGPGTRLTVL.

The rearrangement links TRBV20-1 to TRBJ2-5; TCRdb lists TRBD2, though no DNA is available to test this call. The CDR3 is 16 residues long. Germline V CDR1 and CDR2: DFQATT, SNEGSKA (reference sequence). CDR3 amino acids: CSAKTHSGSPRETQYF.

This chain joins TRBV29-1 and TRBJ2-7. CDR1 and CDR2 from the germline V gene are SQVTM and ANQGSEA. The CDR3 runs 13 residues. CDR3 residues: CSVERGPPYEQYF.

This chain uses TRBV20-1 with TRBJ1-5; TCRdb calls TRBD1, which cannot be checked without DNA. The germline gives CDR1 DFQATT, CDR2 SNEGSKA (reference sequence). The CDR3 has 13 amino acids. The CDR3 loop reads CSASVAGDQPQHF.

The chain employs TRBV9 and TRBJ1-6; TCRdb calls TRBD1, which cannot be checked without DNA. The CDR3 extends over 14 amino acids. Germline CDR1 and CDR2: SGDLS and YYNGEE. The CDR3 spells CASSVGGTNSPLHF. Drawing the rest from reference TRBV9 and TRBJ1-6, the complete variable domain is DSGVTQTPKHLITATGQRVTLRCSPRSGDLSVYWYQQSLDQGLQFLIQYYNGEERAKGNILERFSAQQFPDLHSELNLSSLELGDSALYFCASSVGGTNSPLHFGNGTRLTVT.

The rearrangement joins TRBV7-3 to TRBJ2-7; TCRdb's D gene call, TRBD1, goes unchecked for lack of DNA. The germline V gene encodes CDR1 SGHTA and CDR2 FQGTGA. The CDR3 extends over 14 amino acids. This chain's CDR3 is CASSYNSQGYEQYF.

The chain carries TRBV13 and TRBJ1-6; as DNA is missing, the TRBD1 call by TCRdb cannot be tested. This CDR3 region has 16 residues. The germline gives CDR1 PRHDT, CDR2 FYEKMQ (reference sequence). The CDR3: CASSFISGGGNSPLHF.

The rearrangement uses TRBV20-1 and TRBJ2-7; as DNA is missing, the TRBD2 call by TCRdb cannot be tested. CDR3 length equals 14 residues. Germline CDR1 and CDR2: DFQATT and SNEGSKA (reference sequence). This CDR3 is CSGSGSSGRWEQYF.

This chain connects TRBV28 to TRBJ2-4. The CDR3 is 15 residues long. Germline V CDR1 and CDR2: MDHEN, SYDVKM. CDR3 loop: CASSSKTIAKNIQYF.

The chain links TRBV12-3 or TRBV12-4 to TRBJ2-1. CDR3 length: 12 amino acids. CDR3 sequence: CASSFLFQEQFF.

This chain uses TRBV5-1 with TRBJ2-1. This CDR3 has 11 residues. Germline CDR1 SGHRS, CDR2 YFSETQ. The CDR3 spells CASSVGNEQFF.

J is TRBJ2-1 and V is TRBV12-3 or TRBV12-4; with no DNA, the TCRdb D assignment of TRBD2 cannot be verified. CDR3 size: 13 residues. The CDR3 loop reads CASSVTSADEQFF.

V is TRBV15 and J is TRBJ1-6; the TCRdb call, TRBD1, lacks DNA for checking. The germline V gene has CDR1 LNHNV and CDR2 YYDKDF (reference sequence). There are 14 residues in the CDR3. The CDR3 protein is CATGGWGAGSPLHF.

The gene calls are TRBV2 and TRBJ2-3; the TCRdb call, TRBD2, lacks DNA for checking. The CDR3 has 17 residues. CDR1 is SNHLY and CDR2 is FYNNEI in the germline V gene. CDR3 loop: CASENPQRGGFTDTQYF.

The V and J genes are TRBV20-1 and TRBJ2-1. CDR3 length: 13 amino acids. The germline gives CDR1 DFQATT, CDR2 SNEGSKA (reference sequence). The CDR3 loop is CSASGNTYNEQFF.

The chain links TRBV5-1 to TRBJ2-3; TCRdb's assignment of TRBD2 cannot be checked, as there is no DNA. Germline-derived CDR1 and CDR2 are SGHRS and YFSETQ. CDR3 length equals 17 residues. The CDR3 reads CARPARAGLLVTDTQYF.

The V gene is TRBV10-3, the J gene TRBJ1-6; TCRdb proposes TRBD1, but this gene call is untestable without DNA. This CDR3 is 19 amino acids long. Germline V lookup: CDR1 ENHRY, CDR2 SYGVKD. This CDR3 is CAIREFPDPRRTYNSPLHF.

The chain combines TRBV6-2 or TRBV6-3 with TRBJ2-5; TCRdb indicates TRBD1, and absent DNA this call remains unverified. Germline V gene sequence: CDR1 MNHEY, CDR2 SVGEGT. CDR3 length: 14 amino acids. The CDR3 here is CASAPDREKETQYF.

Here the CDR3 reads CASSFRLAGRGELFF. J is TRBJ2-2 and V is TRBV28; absent DNA, TCRdb's TRBD2 call cannot be checked. The germline gives CDR1 MDHEN, CDR2 SYDVKM. This CDR3 comprises 15 residues.

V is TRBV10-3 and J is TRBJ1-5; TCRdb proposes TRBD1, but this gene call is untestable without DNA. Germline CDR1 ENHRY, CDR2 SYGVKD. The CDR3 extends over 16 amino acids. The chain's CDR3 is CAISEMWGDSNQPQHF.

The CDR3 region is CSASLPDRENTEAFF. V usage is TRBV20-1 and J usage is TRBJ1-1; the TRBD1 assignment by TCRdb is unverifiable without DNA. The V gene's germline CDR1 is DFQATT and CDR2 SNEGSKA (reference sequence). The CDR3 loop spans 15 amino acids.

The CDR3 region is CASSGHTDTQYF. The V and J genes are TRBV25-1 and TRBJ2-3. Per the germline V gene, CDR1 is MGHDK and CDR2 is SYGVNS. This CDR3 has 12 amino acids.

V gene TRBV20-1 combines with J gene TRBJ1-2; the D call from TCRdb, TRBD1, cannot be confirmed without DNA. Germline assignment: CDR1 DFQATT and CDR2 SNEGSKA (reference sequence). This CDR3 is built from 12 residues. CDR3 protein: CSARQGDYGYTF.

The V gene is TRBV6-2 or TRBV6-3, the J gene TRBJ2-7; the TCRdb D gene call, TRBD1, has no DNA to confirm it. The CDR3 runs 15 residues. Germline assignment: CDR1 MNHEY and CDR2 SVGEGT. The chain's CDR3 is CASSYGGARFHEQYF.

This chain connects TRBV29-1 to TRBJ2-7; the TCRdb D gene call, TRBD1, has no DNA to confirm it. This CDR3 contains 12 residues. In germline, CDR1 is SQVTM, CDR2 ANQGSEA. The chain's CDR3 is CSVLTGAYEQYF.

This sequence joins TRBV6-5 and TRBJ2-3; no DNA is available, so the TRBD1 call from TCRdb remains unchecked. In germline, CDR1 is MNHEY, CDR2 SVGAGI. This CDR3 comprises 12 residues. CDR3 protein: CASTHRGDTQYF.

The CDR3 loop reads CASSKDALHSNQPQHF. The genes are TRBV21-1 and TRBJ1-5. TRBV21-1 is tagged as a pseudogene. CDR3 size: 16 residues.

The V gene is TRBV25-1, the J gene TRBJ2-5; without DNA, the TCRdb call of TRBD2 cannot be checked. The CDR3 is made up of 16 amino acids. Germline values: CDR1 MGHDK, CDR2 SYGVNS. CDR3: CASSEFRLAGVETQYF.

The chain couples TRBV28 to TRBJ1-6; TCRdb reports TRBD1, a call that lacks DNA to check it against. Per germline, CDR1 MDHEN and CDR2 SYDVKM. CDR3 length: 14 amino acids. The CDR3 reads CASSLTGTDSPLHF. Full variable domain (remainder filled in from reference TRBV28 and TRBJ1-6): DVKVTQSSRYLVKRTGEKVFLECVQDMDHENMFWYRQDPGLGLRLIYFSYDVKMKEKGDIPEGYSVSREKKERFSLILESASTNQTSMYLCASSLTGTDSPLHFGNGTRLTVT.

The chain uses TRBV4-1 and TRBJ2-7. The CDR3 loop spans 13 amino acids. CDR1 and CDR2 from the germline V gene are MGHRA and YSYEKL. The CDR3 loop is CASSQETPYEQYF.